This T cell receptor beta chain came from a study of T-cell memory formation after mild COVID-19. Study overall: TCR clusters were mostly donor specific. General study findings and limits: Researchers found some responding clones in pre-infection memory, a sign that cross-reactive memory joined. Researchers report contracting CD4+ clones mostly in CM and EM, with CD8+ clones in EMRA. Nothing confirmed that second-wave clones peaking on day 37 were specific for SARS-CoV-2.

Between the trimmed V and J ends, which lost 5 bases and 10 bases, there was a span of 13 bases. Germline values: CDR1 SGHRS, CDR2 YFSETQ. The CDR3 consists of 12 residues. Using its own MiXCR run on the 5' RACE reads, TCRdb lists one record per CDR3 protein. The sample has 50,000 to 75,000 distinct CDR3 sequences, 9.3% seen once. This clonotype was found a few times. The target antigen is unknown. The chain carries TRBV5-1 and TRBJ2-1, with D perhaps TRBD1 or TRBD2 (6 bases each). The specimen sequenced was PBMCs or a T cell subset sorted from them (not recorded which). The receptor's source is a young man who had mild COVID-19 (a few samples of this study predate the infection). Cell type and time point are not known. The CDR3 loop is CASRRGAGEQFF. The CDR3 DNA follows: TGCGCCAGCAGGAGGGGGGCCGGGGAGCAGTTCTTC.